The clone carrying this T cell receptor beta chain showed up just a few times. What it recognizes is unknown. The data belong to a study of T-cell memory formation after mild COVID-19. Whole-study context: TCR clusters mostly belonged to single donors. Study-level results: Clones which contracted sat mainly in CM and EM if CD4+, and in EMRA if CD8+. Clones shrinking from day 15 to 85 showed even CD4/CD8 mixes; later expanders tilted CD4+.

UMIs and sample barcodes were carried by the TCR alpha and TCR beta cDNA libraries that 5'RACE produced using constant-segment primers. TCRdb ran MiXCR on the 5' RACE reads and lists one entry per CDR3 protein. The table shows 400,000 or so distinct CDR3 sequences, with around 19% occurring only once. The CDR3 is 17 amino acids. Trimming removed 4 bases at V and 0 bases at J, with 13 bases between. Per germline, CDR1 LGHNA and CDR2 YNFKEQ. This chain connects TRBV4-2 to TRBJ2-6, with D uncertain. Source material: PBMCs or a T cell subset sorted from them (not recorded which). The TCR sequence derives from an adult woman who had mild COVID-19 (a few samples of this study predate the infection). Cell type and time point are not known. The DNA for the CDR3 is TGTGCCAGCAGCCCAAGGGAACAGAGCTCTGGGGCCAACGTCCTGACTTTC. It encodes CASSPREQSSGANVLTF.